Listed here are 17 T cell receptor beta chains from one sample, sequenced in a study of blood T cell repertoires in COVID-19. Data came from immunoSEQ multiplex PCR; TCRdb stores just in-frame clones and leaves some out. Of 150,000 to 200,000 clones detected, approximately 88% appear once; the ten largest clones hold around 10%. Sequences were obtained from peripheral blood. The receptors here all came from a woman aged 80 or older with active or convalescent COVID-19.

The V call is TRBV6-5, the J call TRBJ1-4; 9 positions match TRBD1. V lost 7 bases and J lost 7; bases outside the gene matches: 4. The CDR3 has 13 amino acids. The V gene's germline CDR1 is MNHEY and CDR2 SVGAGI. CDR3 bases: TGTGCCAGCAAGGGACAGGGTAGTGAAAAACTGTTTTTT. Translation gives CASKGQGSEKLFF.

This clone was counted a single time. The J gene is TRBJ1-5, the V gene TRBV12-5; 9 nucleotides align to TRBD1. From germline, CDR1 is LGHNT and CDR2 FRNRAP. J lost 0 bases, V lost 7 bases, and 13 bases had no gene match. CDR3 length equals 18 residues. CDR3 amino acids: CASATGTGQGYSNQPQHF. The CDR3 DNA sequence: TGTGCTAGTGCCACCGGGACGGGACAGGGTTATAGCAATCAGCCCCAGCATTTT.

The chain joins TRBV6-2 or TRBV6-3 to TRBJ2-1, with TRBD2 identical over 11 bases. The junction had 4 bases not matched to a gene; V was cut back by 2 bases and J by 4 bases. Looked up from germline, CDR1 is MNHEY and CDR2 is SVGEGT. CDR3 length: 16 residues. The CDR3 sequence is CASSYPPSGGYNEQFF. CDR3 DNA: TGTGCCAGCAGTTACCCCCCTAGCGGGGGGTACAATGAGCAGTTCTTC.

CDR3 sequence: CASSLFTFSGTGNSPLHF. In DNA form, the CDR3 reads TGTGCCAGCAGCCTATTTACTTTCTCCGGGACAGGGAATTCACCCCTCCACTTT. This rearrangement joins TRBV14 to TRBJ1-6, with TRBD1 matching over 9 bases. CDR1 and CDR2 (germline): SGHDN, FVKESK. Unmatched junction bases numbered 14, after V lost 4 bases and J lost 7 bases. The CDR3 loop spans 18 amino acids.

The rearrangement joins TRBV11-2 to TRBJ2-3, with TRBD2 matching over 9 bases. V lost 1 base, J lost 6 bases, and 8 bases stayed unmatched. The V gene's germline CDR1 is SGHAT and CDR2 FQNNGV. The CDR3 loop spans 16 amino acids. Written as DNA, the CDR3 is TGTGCCAGCAGCTTAGTTCGGGCGGGGGGGCCCGATACGCAGTATTTT. Protein: CASSLVRAGGPDTQYF.

The J gene is TRBJ2-2, the V gene TRBV18; TRBD2 matches 8 bases. Germline V lookup: CDR1 KGHSH, CDR2 LQKENI. With V trimmed by 3 bases and J by 5 bases, 11 bases remained unmatched. This CDR3 region has 17 residues. The CDR3, as DNA: TGTGCCAGCTCACCTCCGGGGGGGCGATTGAGGACCGGGGAGCTGTTTTTT. Protein product: CASSPPGGRLRTGELFF. The full variable domain, completed using reference TRBV18 and TRBJ2-2, is NAGVMQNPRHLVRRRGQEARLRCSPMKGHSHVYWYRQLPEEGLKFMVYLQKENIIDESGMPKERFSAEFPKEGPSILRIQQVVRGDSAAYFCASSPPGGRLRTGELFFGEGSRLTVL.

V usage is TRBV13 and J usage is TRBJ2-5, with a possible D match to TRBD2 (6 bases). The V gene's germline CDR1 is PRHDT and CDR2 FYEKMQ (reference sequence). The ends were cut back, 5 bases at V and 2 bases at J, with 15 bases in the middle. The CDR3 is made up of 15 amino acids. CDR3 DNA: TGTGCCAGCAGCAGATACCGGGACTCACAAGAGACCCAGTACTTC. This gives the protein CASSRYRDSQETQYF.

This sequence joins TRBV6-5 and TRBJ1-5; D ambiguous. This CDR3 region has 13 residues. CDR1 is MNHEY and CDR2 is SVGAGI in the germline V gene. V dropped 3 bases and J dropped 1 base, with 4 bases sitting between them. The CDR3 loop reads CASSYSSNQPQHF. CDR3 in DNA: TGTGCCAGCAGTTATTCAAGCAATCAGCCCCAGCATTTT.

J is TRBJ1-5 and V is TRBV10-3; D gene unclear. CDR3 length: 14 residues. V dropped 3 bases and J dropped 0 bases, with 6 bases sitting between them. Germline V CDR1 and CDR2: ENHRY, SYGVKD. DNA for the CDR3: TGTGCCATCAGTGATTGGCTTAGCAATCAGCCCCAGCATTTT. This codes for CAISDWLSNQPQHF.

The V call is TRBV16, the J call TRBJ1-3; D may be TRBD1 (6 bases). Trimming pared 0 bases from V and 0 bases from J, leaving 15 bases between. The CDR3 loop spans 18 amino acids. CDR1 and CDR2 from the germline V gene are KGHSY and FQNENV. The CDR3 spells CASSQSGQGQPSGNTIYF. The CDR3 DNA reads as TGTGCCAGCAGCCAATCGGGTCAAGGACAGCCCTCTGGAAACACCATATATTTT.

The V gene is TRBV12-3 or TRBV12-4, the J gene TRBJ1-2; 9 bases map to TRBD1. The CDR3 loop spans 13 amino acids. The V segment lost 7 bases and the J segment 8 bases; nucleotides outside the gene matches: 8. CDR3: CASIATGGLGYTF. The CDR3, as DNA: TGTGCCAGCATCGCGACAGGGGGATTGGGCTACACCTTC.

J is TRBJ1-1 and V is TRBV19; the match to TRBD1 covers 9 bases. With V trimmed by 4 bases and J by 3 bases, 6 bases remained unmatched. Germline CDR1 LNHDA, CDR2 SQIVND (reference sequence). The CDR3 consists of 15 residues. CDR3 sequence reads: CASSTLGQGDTEAFF. The CDR3 bases are TGTGCCAGTAGTACGCTGGGACAGGGCGACACTGAAGCTTTCTTT.

V gene TRBV2 combines with J gene TRBJ2-2, with 9 nucleotides matching TRBD1. The junction had 4 bases not matched to a gene; V was cut back by 7 bases and J by 4 bases. This CDR3 has 14 residues. Per the germline V gene, CDR1 is SNHLY and CDR2 is FYNNEI. Here the CDR3 DNA reads TGTGCCAGCAAGGGACAGGGTGGCACCGGGGAGCTGTTTTTT. This codes for CASKGQGGTGELFF.

The chain couples TRBV7-8 to TRBJ2-3; possible D gene TRBD2, 7 bases. The germline V and J ends were trimmed by 5 bases and 6 bases, with 18 bases remaining between them. The CDR3 loop spans 15 amino acids. Germline CDR1 is SGHVS and CDR2 is FQNEAQ. This CDR3 reads CASSPRGGGVDTQYF. CDR3 in DNA: TGTGCCAGCAGCCCGAGGGGGGGCGGGGTTGATACGCAGTATTTT.

A single count supports this clone. The chain carries TRBV12-5 and TRBJ1-5; TRBD1 matches at 9 bases. After removal of 7 bases from V and 3 bases from J, the junction contained 7 bases not matched to a gene. Germline V gives CDR1 LGHNT, CDR2 FRNRAP. The CDR3 runs to 15 residues. The CDR3 coding sequence is TGTGCTAGTGTAGAGACAGGGGGTGTCAATCAGCCCCAGCATTTT. Its protein product is CASVETGGVNQPQHF.

The genes are TRBV4-1 and TRBJ2-1, with TRBD2 identical over 13 bases. Germline assignment: CDR1 MGHRA and CDR2 YSYEKL. CDR3 size: 17 residues. Trimming took 1 base from V and 6 from J; bases not matched to a gene: 6. This CDR3 reads CASSQVPTSGGANEQFF. In nucleotides, the CDR3 is TGCGCCAGCAGCCAAGTACCCACTAGCGGGGGGGCCAATGAGCAGTTCTTC.

The rearrangement uses TRBV19 and TRBJ1-2; 9 bases are shared with TRBD1. CDR3 length equals 15 residues. V shed 5 bases and J 8 bases; nucleotides not matched to a gene: 12. The germline gives CDR1 LNHDA, CDR2 SQIVND (reference sequence). The CDR3 DNA reads as TGTGCCAGTAGTGTTACAGGGGGCCTCTTAGGGGGCTACACCTTC. This encodes CASSVTGGLLGGYTF.